These T cell receptor beta chains were read from a single sample in a study of T cell responses to AZD1222 COVID-19 vaccine. Clones were sequenced by immunoSEQ multiplex PCR, and TCRdb holds only the in-frame ones, with some missing. Of around 130,000 clones listed, about nine tenths were seen once; the top ten hold roughly 1%. The input for sequencing was peripheral blood, taken 28 days after the second AZD1222 dose. All receptors come from an adult who received the AZD1222 COVID-19 vaccine. The CDR3 runs from the conserved cysteine through the conserved F or W. D genes are given only for firm matches. Not all rows give a size; the values are once, few, many and, for expanded clones, a class.

V	J	size	D	length	CDR3	DNA
TRBV11-2	TRBJ2-5	NA	TRBD2	12	CASSLAGETQYF	TGTGCCAGCAGCCTAGCGGGGGAGACCCAGTACTTC
TRBV4-2	TRBJ1-2	NA	NA	15	CASSLHRGGDYGYTF	TGTGCCAGCAGCCTGCACCGGGGGGGAGACTATGGCTACACCTTC
TRBV5-1	TRBJ2-5	once	NA	13	CASSLEGAETQYF	TGCGCCAGCAGCTTGGAAGGGGCCGAGACCCAGTACTTC
TRBV28	TRBJ2-2	NA	NA	14	CASSLPGLGGELFF	TGTGCCAGCAGTTTACCAGGGCTGGGCGGGGAGCTGTTTTTT
TRBV27	TRBJ2-7	once	NA	14	CASAIRDTLLEQYF	TGTGCCAGCGCCATCCGGGACACTCTTCTCGAGCAGTACTTC
TRBV5-4	TRBJ2-3	once	TRBD2	15	CASSPSGGSTDTQYF	TGTGCCAGCAGTCCAAGCGGGGGCTCCACAGATACGCAGTATTTT
TRBV7-9	TRBJ1-4	NA	NA	12	CASGGANEKLFF	TGTGCCAGCGGCGGGGCCAATGAAAAACTGTTTTTT
TRBV6-2/TRBV6-3	TRBJ1-5	NA	NA	18	CASSYIGTRVRGNQPQHF	TGTGCCAGCAGTTACATTGGTACGCGGGTGAGGGGAAATCAGCCCCAGCATTTT
TRBV4-2	TRBJ1-1	NA	NA	14	CASSFRKGNTEAFF	TGTGCCAGCAGCTTCCGGAAGGGGAACACTGAAGCTTTCTTT
TRBV27	TRBJ1-5	NA	NA	18	CASSFRGGGGYSNQPQHF	TGTGCCAGCAGTTTCCGGGGGGGAGGCGGGTATAGCAATCAGCCCCAGCATTTT
TRBV27	TRBJ2-7	NA	TRBD1	15	CASSYLGTGGGEQYF	TGTGCCAGCAGTTACCTAGGGACAGGGGGGGGAGAGCAGTACTTC
TRBV27	TRBJ2-2	NA	NA	15	CASSLEAGSTGELFF	TGTGCCAGCAGTTTAGAGGCAGGGAGCACCGGGGAGCTGTTTTTT
TRBV7-9	TRBJ2-5	NA	NA	16	CASSHPTLRQQETQYF	TGTGCCAGCAGCCACCCGACATTAAGACAACAAGAGACCCAGTACTTC
TRBV4-2	TRBJ2-4	NA	NA	17	CASSQARMGGAKNIQYF	TGTGCCAGCAGCCAAGCTCGAATGGGGGGCGCCAAAAACATTCAGTACTTC
TRBV2	TRBJ1-2	once	TRBD1	14	CASSEGQENYGYTF	TGTGCCAGCAGTGAGGGACAGGAGAACTATGGCTACACCTTC
TRBV6-2/TRBV6-3	TRBJ2-3	NA	NA	12	CASSYRESSQYF	TGTGCCAGCAGTTACCGTGAGAGTTCGCAGTATTTT
TRBV5-1	TRBJ1-1	NA	NA	14	CASSKRIDYTEAFF	TGCGCCAGCTCGAAGCGGATCGATTACACTGAAGCTTTCTTT
TRBV5-6	TRBJ1-3	NA	NA	18	CASSFNPKWAGPGNTIYF	TGTGCCAGCAGCTTTAACCCCAAGTGGGCAGGGCCTGGAAACACCATATATTTT
TRBV3-1/TRBV3-2	TRBJ2-3	NA	TRBD2	15	CASSLSSGRTDTQYF	TGTGCCAGCAGCCTCTCCAGCGGGAGGACAGATACGCAGTATTTT
TRBV19	TRBJ1-2	once	NA	15	CASSSQVAPNYGYTF	TGTGCCAGTAGCTCTCAGGTGGCCCCTAACTATGGCTACACCTTC
TRBV14	TRBJ2-2	NA	NA	17	CASSRVSGLAGTGELFF	TGTGCCAGCAGTAGGGTCTCCGGCCTAGCCGGGACCGGGGAGCTGTTTTTT
TRBV5-1	TRBJ2-1	NA	NA	15	CASSLEGSSYNEQFF	TGCGCCAGCAGCTTAGAGGGGAGCTCCTACAATGAGCAGTTCTTC
TRBV19	TRBJ2-1	once	TRBD1	15	CASSIRDRAYDEQFF	TGTGCCAGTAGTATCCGGGACAGGGCTTATGATGAGCAGTTCTTC
TRBV28	TRBJ1-5	NA	TRBD1	15	CASSSPTGGNQPQHF	TGTGCCAGCAGTTCCCCGACAGGGGGCAATCAGCCCCAGCATTTT
TRBV18	TRBJ1-5	NA	NA	14	CASSPGQGNQPQHF	TGTGCCAGCTCACCAGGGCAGGGTAATCAGCCCCAGCATTTT
TRBV3-1/TRBV3-2	TRBJ2-1	NA	TRBD2	15	CASSSRGGVRNEQFF	TGTGCCAGCAGCAGCCGGGGAGGGGTACGCAATGAGCAGTTCTTC
TRBV7-8	TRBJ1-5	NA	NA	15	CASSTDGEGNQPQHF	TGTGCCAGCAGCACGGACGGGGAGGGCAATCAGCCCCAGCATTTT
TRBV6-5	TRBJ1-5	NA	NA	13	CASSYSPGQPQHF	TGTGCCAGCAGTTACTCGCCGGGTCAGCCCCAGCATTTT
TRBV6-6	TRBJ2-7	NA	TRBD1	15	CASSRPGTGTYEQYF	TGTGCCAGCAGTCGTCCTGGGACAGGGACCTACGAGCAGTACTTC
TRBV2	TRBJ1-4	NA	NA	13	CASSESGPEKLFF	TGTGCCAGCAGTGAATCGGGGCCTGAAAAACTGTTTTTT
TRBV3-1/TRBV3-2	TRBJ2-3	few	NA	16	CASSQDGLDGGDTQYF	TGTGCCAGCAGCCAAGATGGACTCGACGGTGGGGATACGCAGTATTTT
TRBV7-3	TRBJ2-3	NA	NA	16	CASSQRADPSADTQYF	TGTGCCAGCAGCCAAAGGGCCGACCCCAGCGCAGATACGCAGTATTTT
TRBV20-1	TRBJ2-7	NA	TRBD2	14	CSASVPGLAGEQYF	TGCAGTGCTAGTGTCCCGGGACTAGCGGGCGAGCAGTACTTC
TRBV7-6	TRBJ1-1	NA	NA	14	CASSLAARSDRAFF	TGTGCCAGCAGCTTAGCTGCCCGATCGGACCGAGCTTTCTTT
TRBV24-1	TRBJ2-1	NA	NA	14	CATRGTDLIHEQFF	TGTGCCACCCGGGGGACCGATTTAATTCATGAGCAGTTCTTC
TRBV25-1	TRBJ2-1	once	NA	12	CASSEGAGGQFF	TGTGCCAGCAGCGAGGGGGCGGGGGGGCAGTTCTTC